These T cell receptor beta chains were read from a single sample in a study of blood T cells in healthy people across ages. Each CDR3 protein gets one entry after TCRdb re-called the 5' RACE reads with MiXCR. Among about 1,400,000 distinct CDR3 sequences listed, around two fifths were seen once. Source material: blood. Receptors originate from a woman aged 18-29 years in good health. The CDR3 runs from the conserved cysteine through the conserved F or W. A D gene is named only where the DNA matches it firmly. Clone size, where shown, is once, few, many, or a class for clones that have expanded.

j_call d_call clone_size v_call cdr3_aa cdr3_nt
TRBJ1-2 NA NA TRBV15 CATSREESDRYGYTF TGTGCCACCAGCAGAGAAGAGTCGGACCGCTATGGCTACACCTTC
TRBJ2-5 NA few TRBV13 CASSPSLAQTQYF TGTGCCAGCAGCCCCAGCCTAGCTCAGACCCAGTACTTC
TRBJ1-1 TRBD1 NA TRBV7-9 CASSLKSGGETEAFF TGTGCCAGCAGCTTAAAGTCAGGGGGCGAGACTGAAGCTTTCTTT
TRBJ1-1 NA NA TRBV20-1 CSAIRQLNTEAFF TGCAGTGCTATAAGGCAGCTAAACACTGAAGCTTTCTTT
TRBJ2-5 TRBD2 NA TRBV20-1 CSARDKLAGVFDEQYF TGCAGTGCTAGAGATAAACTAGCGGGAGTTTTCGATGAGCAGTACTTC
TRBJ2-7 NA few TRBV6-5 CASRLRRGPYEQYF TGTGCCAGCAGACTGCGCCGGGGACCCTACGAGCAGTACTTC
TRBJ1-4 TRBD1 few TRBV29-1 CSVGGQGEKLFF TGCAGCGTTGGTGGACAGGGGGAAAAACTGTTTTTT
TRBJ2-1 NA few TRBV20-1 CSATSEESPYNEQFF TGCAGTGCTACTTCCGAGGAGTCCCCCTACAATGAGCAGTTCTTC
TRBJ2-4 TRBD2 NA TRBV6-2/TRBV6-3 CASSISGGSSYNEQYF TGTGCCAGCAGCATTAGCGGGGGAAGCTCCTACAATGAGCAGTACTTC
TRBJ2-7 NA NA TRBV27 CASSPREGTGFYEQYF TGTGCCAGCAGTCCCAGGGAGGGGACAGGTTTCTACGAGCAGTACTTC
TRBJ1-5 NA few TRBV7-9 CASSLGSIQPQHF TGTGCCAGCAGCTTGGGTAGTATCCAGCCCCAGCATTTT
TRBJ2-1 NA few TRBV12-3/TRBV12-4 CASSLAGDAYNEQFF TGTGCCAGCAGTTTAGCGGGGGACGCCTACAATGAGCAGTTCTTC
TRBJ2-7 TRBD2 NA TRBV7-9 CASSTPGLAGYEQYF TGTGCCAGCAGTACTCCGGGACTAGCGGGCTACGAGCAGTACTTC
TRBJ2-2 NA few TRBV20-1 CSARAAVNTGELFF TGCAGTGCTAGGGCAGCGGTGAACACCGGGGAGCTGTTTTTT
TRBJ2-1 TRBD2 few TRBV6-1 CASRPQASGTIYNEQFF TGTGCCAGCAGGCCCCAGGCTAGCGGGACGATCTACAATGAGCAGTTCTTC
TRBJ2-5 NA few TRBV5-1 CASSSLSVVSPSEQYF TGCGCCAGCAGCTCGTTAAGCGTCGTGTCCCCGAGTGAGCAGTACTTC
TRBJ1-2 NA few TRBV2 CASSAGGYTNYGYTF TGTGCCAGCAGTGCTGGCGGGTATACGAACTATGGCTACACCTTC
TRBJ1-6 NA few TRBV6-6 CASSYDNSPLHF TGTGCCAGCAGTTACGATAATTCACCCCTCCACTTT
TRBJ2-2 NA NA TRBV4-1 CASSQESPQRRGGANTGELFF TGCGCCAGCAGCCAAGAGTCCCCTCAGAGGAGGGGGGGGGCGAACACCGGGGAGCTGTTTTTT
TRBJ1-2 NA NA TRBV6-1 CASNDGRPPVGYTF TGTGCCAGCAATGACGGACGGCCCCCAGTCGGCTACACCTTC
TRBJ2-1 NA NA TRBV2 CASGSQGISGEQFF TGTGCCAGCGGATCACAGGGTATCAGCGGTGAGCAGTTCTTC
TRBJ2-5 TRBD2 NA TRBV24-1 CATSVTSRGGEQYF TGTGCCACCAGTGTGACTAGCCGGGGGGGTGAGCAGTACTTC
TRBJ2-7 NA few TRBV6-2/TRBV6-3 CAGTGLSNEQYF TGTGCCGGGACGGGACTCAGCAATGAGCAGTACTTC
TRBJ2-7 TRBD2 NA TRBV2 CASSGGGEVDEQYF TGTGCCAGCAGTGGCGGGGGAGAGGTGGATGAGCAGTACTTC
TRBJ2-5 TRBD2 NA TRBV20-1 CSAMGAREVAETQYF TGCAGTGCTATGGGTGCGCGGGAGGTAGCAGAGACCCAGTACTTC
TRBJ2-7 NA NA TRBV4-1 CASSQGLVDYNEQYF TGCGCCAGCAGCCAAGGCCTAGTGGACTACAATGAGCAGTACTTC
TRBJ1-4 NA NA TRBV18 CASSSPGTTATNEKLFF TGTGCCAGCTCATCCCCGGGGACGACTGCAACTAATGAAAAACTGTTTTTT
TRBJ2-7 NA NA TRBV7-2 CASSLEVSGMTYEQYF TGTGCCAGCAGCTTAGAAGTATCGGGGATGACCTACGAGCAGTACTTC
TRBJ2-2 TRBD2 NA TRBV13 CASSGTSGRAAGELFF TGTGCCAGCAGCGGCACTAGCGGGAGGGCCGCCGGGGAGCTGTTTTTT
TRBJ2-2 TRBD2 NA TRBV2 CASSGLAVGTGELFF TGTGCCAGCAGTGGACTAGCGGTTGGAACCGGGGAGCTGTTTTTT
TRBJ2-2 TRBD1 NA TRBV11-1 CASSPNPGTASTGELFF TGTGCCAGCAGCCCGAACCCAGGGACAGCGTCCACCGGGGAGCTGTTTTTT
TRBJ2-3 TRBD2 many TRBV20-1 CSASGLSGSLADTQYF TGCAGTGCTAGTGGTCTTAGCGGGAGTTTGGCAGATACGCAGTATTTT
TRBJ2-3 NA NA TRBV7-8 CASSSVAQVTQYF TGTGCCAGCAGCTCCGTCGCCCAGGTTACGCAGTATTTT
TRBJ2-5 NA NA TRBV9 CASSVSRGEETQYF TGTGCCAGCAGCGTGTCCAGGGGGGAAGAGACCCAGTACTTC
TRBJ2-5 TRBD2 NA TRBV20-1 CSARDWGLVETQYF TGCAGTGCTAGGGATTGGGGACTAGTAGAGACCCAGTACTTC
TRBJ2-3 TRBD2 NA TRBV7-2 CASSFSSGGAGDTQYF TGTGCCAGCAGCTTTTCTAGCGGGGGGGCAGGGGATACGCAGTATTTT
TRBJ1-2 NA few TRBV12-3/TRBV12-4 CASSSPRSAGGYTF TGTGCCAGCAGCTCCCCCAGGTCGGCGGGTGGCTACACCTTC
TRBJ2-5 TRBD1 NA TRBV27 CASSPQTGGAETQYF TGTGCCAGCAGTCCACAAACAGGGGGCGCGGAGACCCAGTACTTC
TRBJ2-5 TRBD2 NA TRBV5-1 CASSLQTGLAGGQGTQYF TGCGCCAGCAGCTTGCAAACGGGACTAGCGGGAGGGCAAGGGACCCAGTACTTC
TRBJ2-6 TRBD1 few TRBV29-1 CSPRTGEVVLTF TGCAGCCCACGGACAGGGGAGGTGGTTCTGACTTTC
TRBJ1-5 NA NA TRBV30 CAWSVRGNSNQPQHF TGTGCCTGGAGTGTAAGGGGCAATAGCAATCAGCCCCAGCATTTT
TRBJ2-1 TRBD1 NA TRBV18 CASSPAGQGPPNEQFF TGTGCCAGCTCACCAGCCGGACAGGGTCCCCCTAATGAGCAGTTCTTC